Listed below are T cell receptor beta chains from one sample, sequenced in a study of T-cell reconstitution after alpha-beta-depleted transplantation in children. TCRdb called the PCR reads again in MiXCR, with one record for every CDR3 protein. The sample carries some 440,000 distinct CDR3 sequences, about 17% recorded once. This specimen consisted of PBMCs, mostly from graft donor cells, obtained 360 days after TCRalphabeta/CD19-depleted stem cell transplant. These receptors all stem from a boy under two years old who had a stem cell transplant for Wiskott-Aldrich syndrome, so the T cells may come from the graft donor. Each CDR3 is given with its conserved first and last residue. The D gene is left open where the match is weak. The size field is filled for only some rows; it gives once, few, many or a size class.

V gene	J gene	D gene	clone size	CDR3 length	CDR3 DNA	CDR3 protein
TRBV28	TRBJ2-3	TRBD2	many	16	TGTGCCAGCAACGCTAGCGGGGGGGCTGGCACAGATACGCAGTATTTT	CASNASGGAGTDTQYF
TRBV5-1	TRBJ1-4	.	many	14	TGCGCCAGCAGCTTGGGCAGGGGTAATGAAAAACTGTTTTTT	CASSLGRGNEKLFF
TRBV15	TRBJ2-1	TRBD1	.	16	TGTGCCACCAGCAGAGCGACAGGGAAGGGATACAATGAGCAGTTCTTC	CATSRATGKGYNEQFF
TRBV15	TRBJ1-6	.	few	15	TGTGCCTCCAGCGAATCAGGAAACTATAATTCACCCCTCCACTTT	CASSESGNYNSPLHF
TRBV4-1	TRBJ2-1	TRBD2	few	18	TGCGCCAGCAGCGGCGGTCTAGCGGGGGGCCAGTCCTACAATGAGCAGTTCTTC	CASSGGLAGGQSYNEQFF
TRBV10-3	TRBJ2-5	.	.	12	TGTGCCATCAGTGAAGGGGAGGAGACCCAGTACTTC	CAISEGEETQYF
TRBV18	TRBJ2-1	.	few	13	TGTGCCAGCTCACCACGGGGGGCAAGTGAGCAGTTCTTC	CASSPRGASEQFF
TRBV10-3	TRBJ2-7	TRBD1	.	15	TGTGCCATCAGTGACAGGGACAGGGGGACTGACGAGCAGTACTTC	CAISDRDRGTDEQYF
TRBV12-3/TRBV12-4	TRBJ2-6	.	few	15	TGTGCCAGCAGCCTAACAGGGTTCGGGGCCAACGTCCTGACTTTC	CASSLTGFGANVLTF
TRBV30	TRBJ2-7	.	few	14	TGTGCCTGGAGACCAGGGGCCTCCTCCTACGAGCAGTACTTC	CAWRPGASSYEQYF
TRBV7-2	TRBJ2-5	TRBD1	.	16	TGTGCCAGCAGCTTAGCCCGACAGGGGTTGGGAGAGACCCAGTACTTC	CASSLARQGLGETQYF
TRBV12-3/TRBV12-4	TRBJ2-4	TRBD2	once	18	TGTGCCATCAGTTTAAAAGGGGGGACTAGTAGCCCTTTAAACATTCAGTACTTC	CAISLKGGTSSPLNIQYF
TRBV28	TRBJ2-2	TRBD1	few	15	TGTGCCAGCAGACCGACAGGGATAGGAACCGGGGAGCTGTTTTTT	CASRPTGIGTGELFF
TRBV20-1	TRBJ2-5	TRBD1	few	16	TGCAGTGCTAGAGATCCCGTGACAGGGCGGAGAGAGACCCAGTACTTC	CSARDPVTGRRETQYF
TRBV20-1	TRBJ2-1	TRBD1	few	14	TGCAGTGCTCAGACAGGGGACCATTACAATGAGCAGTTCTTC	CSAQTGDHYNEQFF
TRBV28	TRBJ1-6	.	few	13	TGTGCCAGCGGATGGGACGGACATTCACCCCTCCACTTT	CASGWDGHSPLHF
TRBV11-1	TRBJ2-7	.	.	16	TGTGCCAGCAGCTTAGAAGGAATTAGGATAAGCTACGAGCAGTACTTC	CASSLEGIRISYEQYF
TRBV7-2	TRBJ2-1	.	.	12	TGTGCCAGCAGCTTAGCTGTGTTTGAGCAGTTCTTC	CASSLAVFEQFF
TRBV30	TRBJ2-1	.	few	12	TGTGCCTGGAGTTTGTGGGGCAATGAGCAGTTCTTC	CAWSLWGNEQFF
TRBV7-6	TRBJ2-5	TRBD2	.	18	TGTGCCAGCAGCTTAGCGACGCGCCAGCGGGGGGGCCGGGAGACCCAGTACTTC	CASSLATRQRGGRETQYF
TRBV5-1	TRBJ2-3	.	.	15	TGCGCCAGCAGCTTTGGGTTAGGGAACGCAGATACGCAGTATTTT	CASSFGLGNADTQYF
TRBV10-3	TRBJ2-3	.	.	16	TGTGCCATCAGTGAGTCGCGATTAGGAGGAGCTCCTACGCAGTATTTT	CAISESRLGGAPTQYF
TRBV24-1	TRBJ2-5	.	few	16	TGTGCCACCAGTGATCCCCGGGCGGGACTGGCGGAGACCCAGTACTTC	CATSDPRAGLAETQYF
TRBV20-1	TRBJ1-1	.	.	12	TGCAGTGCGGATCAAGGGGAAACTGAAGCTTTCTTT	CSADQGETEAFF
TRBV18	TRBJ2-6	.	.	17	TGTGCCAGCTCACCACCGCAGGCTCTCTCTGGGGCCAACGTCCTGACTTTC	CASSPPQALSGANVLTF
TRBV2	TRBJ2-1	.	many	11	TGTGCCAGCAGAGGTCACCCGGCGGTCGACTTC	CASRGHPAVDF
TRBV10-2	TRBJ2-3	.	.	14	TGCGCCAGCACTAGTTTGTCTAGCACAGATACGCAGTATTTT	CASTSLSSTDTQYF
TRBV2	TRBJ2-5	.	.	13	TGTGCCAGCAGTGGGAGGCAGCAAGAGACCCAGTACTTC	CASSGRQQETQYF
TRBV10-3	TRBJ2-5	.	.	17	TGTGCCACCCGTCGGGATATAACAGGGATACCTCAAGAGACCCAGTACTTC	CATRRDITGIPQETQYF
TRBV7-9	TRBJ2-7	.	few	12	TGTGCCAGCAGCTTCGGTGCCGGAGGAAAGAACTTC	CASSFGAGGKNF
TRBV29-1	TRBJ2-3	.	.	13	TGCAGCGTTGAAGCTAGTGGGGCCACTACGCAGTATTTT	CSVEASGATTQYF
TRBV30	TRBJ1-1	TRBD1	few	13	TGTGCCTGGGACCTTGACAGGGGGACTGAAGCTTTCTTT	CAWDLDRGTEAFF
TRBV12-3/TRBV12-4	TRBJ2-7	.	.	13	TGTGCCAGCAATTCCGGGACGGAAGACGAGCAGTACTTC	CASNSGTEDEQYF
TRBV7-2	TRBJ2-5	TRBD2	.	15	TGTGCCAGCAGCTACAAGCGGGGGGGCCGCGAGACCCAGTACTTC	CASSYKRGGRETQYF
TRBV2	TRBJ2-7	.	.	12	TGTGCCAGCACCCCCAGAACCTACGAGCAGTACTTC	CASTPRTYEQYF
TRBV4-1	TRBJ2-3	TRBD2	.	16	TGCGCCAGCAGCCAATCCCTAGCGGGGGCTCGAGATACGCAGTATTTT	CASSQSLAGARDTQYF
TRBV10-2	TRBJ2-6	.	few	12	TGCGCCAGCAGTGCTGGGGCCAACGTCCTGACTTTC	CASSAGANVLTF
TRBV12-3/TRBV12-4	TRBJ2-7	TRBD2	few	17	TGTGCCAGCAGTTTATCGGGACTAGCGGGAGAGTCCTACGAGCAGTACTTC	CASSLSGLAGESYEQYF
TRBV20-1	TRBJ2-2	.	few	13	TGCAGTGCTAGTCCCCAGAACACCGGGGAGCTGTTTTTT	CSASPQNTGELFF
TRBV2	TRBJ1-2	TRBD1	few	14	TGTGCCAGCAGGGGGGACAGACAGAACTATGGCTACACCTTC	CASRGDRQNYGYTF
TRBV5-1	TRBJ2-7	.	few	15	TGCGCCAGCAGCTTGGACACAGCGCGGTACTACGAGCAGTACTTC	CASSLDTARYYEQYF
TRBV24-1	TRBJ2-7	.	.	17	TGTGCCACCAGCCGGAGGGCCCAAACGGGGAAATATTACGAGCAGTACTTC	CATSRRAQTGKYYEQYF
TRBV12-3/TRBV12-4	TRBJ2-7	.	few	14	TGTGCCAGCAGTTTGAGAGGGTACCACTACGAGCAGTACTTC	CASSLRGYHYEQYF
TRBV12-3/TRBV12-4	TRBJ2-1	.	.	13	TGTGCCAGCAAGGGGGTGAATAGGGGAGAGCGGTTCTTC	CASKGVNRGERFF
TRBV21-1	TRBJ2-4	.	once	19	TGTGCCAGCAGCAAAAGGGAAAGGGGGCAGGGGGCAGGCAAAAACATTCAGTACTTC	CASSKRERGQGAGKNIQYF
TRBV12-3/TRBV12-4	TRBJ2-3	TRBD2	.	14	TGTGCCAGCAGCCTAGCGGGGGGACCTCTTACGCAGTATTTT	CASSLAGGPLTQYF
TRBV7-2	TRBJ2-2	TRBD1	.	16	TGTGCCAGCAGCCTTTTACGACAGGGGGCGCGAGGGGAGCTGTTTTTT	CASSLLRQGARGELFF
TRBV7-8	TRBJ2-3	.	.	12	TGTGCCAGCAGCCATGATACAGATACGCAGTATTTT	CASSHDTDTQYF
TRBV24-1	TRBJ2-3	TRBD2	.	16	TGTGCCACCAGTGACCCGGGACTAGCGGGACCAGATACGCAGTATTTT	CATSDPGLAGPDTQYF